This T cell receptor (beta chain) emerged from a study of CD8 T cells in ankylosing spondylitis (dated by TCRdb to 2016 to 2017). With regard to the full study: T cell receptor beta repertoires were profiled in healthy donors and ankylosing spondylitis patients so that disease-linked TCR variants could be found. Peripheral blood samples were taken, and synovial fluid was additionally collected from ankylosing spondylitis patients. The full study cohort was made up of over 20 ankylosing spondylitis patients and 108 healthy donors.

Synovial fluid samples were matched to blood samples from the same ankylosing spondylitis patients. After removal of 6 bases from V and 7 bases from J, the junction retains 2 bases not matched to a gene. Taken from the germline V gene, the CDR1 and CDR2 loops are MDHEN and SYDVKM. The CDR3, cysteine through phenylalanine, is 12 amino acids long. The sequence is cut down to CDR3 DNA, 36 bases in frame from base 1. The listed sequencing device is Illumina HiSeq 2500. Quantitative 5'-RACE with molecular barcodes was the method used to prepare the TCR beta libraries. The authors' analysis ran thus. To identify disease-linked TCR variants, a new computational method was used, one built on a probabilistic model of VDJ rearrangement. TCRdb itself trimmed the public reads at Q25 with fastp, ran MiXCR and retained productive beta chains. Each CDR3 protein appears once, grouped with its most common genes and DNA. The V and J calls reflect TCRdb's pipeline rather than the authors' work. The sample data list some 140,000 distinct CDR3 sequences, and about 8% of these were observed just once. More than 7% of the sample lies in the top ten.

This clonotype was seen many times. There is no known antigen for this receptor. It has no much larger one-base neighbor in the sample; base qualities were not kept. What the work shows at the level of the full study, not this receptor alone: Significant enrichment of the disease-linked clones was reported in matched synovial fluid samples from ankylosing spondylitis patients. Blood from ankylosing spondylitis patients appeared to be characterized by a TCR beta motif composed of roughly 8 highly homologous amino acid variants. The disease-linked clones had a CD8+ phenotype and were found at relatively low frequencies in peripheral blood. Some of the motif variants had been reported before in the synovial fluid and blood of reactive arthritis patients, a finding that suggests common disease-initiation mechanisms.

The clonotype originates from a male donor with ankylosing spondylitis. Sequences were obtained from synovial fluid, either unsorted or a sorted T cell fraction (not recorded which). Recombination connected TRBV28 to TRBJ1-2, with TRBD1 identical over 10 junction bases. The DNA reads TGTGCCAGCAGAAGGACAGGGGGTGGCTACACCTTC. Translation gives CASRRTGGGYTF.